This T cell receptor beta chain came from a study of vaccination and CD4 T cells after COVID-19. Treatment in this sample: approximately 10-day PBMC culture with coronavirus spike peptide pools or control peptides (ViraFEST assay). Expanded clonotypes were found by TCR sequencing after peptide-pool stimulation (ViraFEST). Each of days 3 and 7 saw half the medium replaced by fresh IL-2 medium. Oncomine TCR Beta short-read sequencing was applied to DNA from cultured CD4+ T cells. Each CDR3 protein gets one entry after TCRdb re-called the PCR reads with MiXCR. The table records about 14,000 distinct CDR3 sequences, approximately 55% of them present only once. V was clipped by 11 bases and J by 2 bases, with 14 bases between them. Germline V gene lookup returns CDR1 SNHLY and CDR2 FYNNEI. The CDR3 extends over 13 amino acids. This clonotype has more than one count but fewer than ten. Its target is unknown.

The receptor was derived from a human donor who had recovered from COVID-19. This chain links TRBV2 with TRBJ2-3, with D tentatively TRBD1 (6 bases). Sequencing input: CD4+ T cells from blood, cultured in vitro. CDR3 sequence (DNA): TGTGCCCTGCCCCAGGGGTCCACAGATACGCAGTATTTT. It codes for CALPQGSTDTQYF.